These T cell receptor beta chains were read from a single sample in a study of post-analysis software for immune sequencing data. TCRdb reanalysed the PCR reads using MiXCR and keeps one entry per CDR3 protein. Here the sample spans roughly 540,000 distinct CDR3 sequences, around 31% being singletons. What was sequenced was blood. All receptors come from a girl younger than 18 with multiple sclerosis. The conserved cysteine and the conserved F or W are not part of the CDR3 here. Fields, in order: V gene, J gene, CDR3 protein.

v_call: TRBV29-1
j_call: TRBJ2-7
cdr3_aa: SVENQPGQGNSYEQY

v_call: TRBV7-6
j_call: TRBJ2-3
cdr3_aa: ASSSPGGSSTDTQY

v_call: TRBV7-9
j_call: TRBJ1-6
cdr3_aa: ASSSKTGTGDSPLH

v_call: TRBV10-3
j_call: TRBJ1-1
cdr3_aa: ATTGQLMNTEAF

v_call: TRBV29-1
j_call: TRBJ1-1
cdr3_aa: SVIQAAGTEAF

v_call: TRBV3-1
j_call: TRBJ2-1
cdr3_aa: ASSQDPWVRNEQF

v_call: TRBV18
j_call: TRBJ2-7
cdr3_aa: ASSPVPGQGYEQY

v_call: TRBV6-1
j_call: TRBJ2-1
cdr3_aa: ASGMTSGFDNEQF

v_call: TRBV4-2
j_call: TRBJ2-7
cdr3_aa: ASSQDRGQAGREQY

v_call: TRBV5-1
j_call: TRBJ2-5
cdr3_aa: ASSNNAGGGETQY

v_call: TRBV12-3/TRBV12-4
j_call: TRBJ2-1
cdr3_aa: AISFEGKVDYNEQF

v_call: TRBV7-6
j_call: TRBJ2-3
cdr3_aa: ASSLQGGDTQY

v_call: TRBV15
j_call: -
cdr3_aa: ATSRDESQAYDYEQY

v_call: TRBV13
j_call: TRBJ2-1
cdr3_aa: ASSLDRDNKQF

v_call: TRBV10-1
j_call: TRBJ2-1
cdr3_aa: ASSEQGRDGEQF

v_call: TRBV3-1
j_call: TRBJ1-1
cdr3_aa: ASSPRGGRNTEAF

v_call: TRBV5-8
j_call: TRBJ2-3
cdr3_aa: ASSARGLENTDTQY

v_call: TRBV6-5
j_call: TRBJ2-1
cdr3_aa: ASSRTGCYNEQF

v_call: TRBV6-5
j_call: TRBJ1-1
cdr3_aa: ASSLMTGGTTEAF

v_call: TRBV10-3
j_call: TRBJ2-7
cdr3_aa: AISDPTGLGPGYEQY

v_call: TRBV20-1
j_call: TRBJ2-3
cdr3_aa: SARDSQGVTDTQY

v_call: TRBV12-3/TRBV12-4
j_call: TRBJ2-1
cdr3_aa: ASSPGTSFNEQF

v_call: TRBV20-1
j_call: TRBJ1-5
cdr3_aa: SSQELLPQH

v_call: TRBV7-8
j_call: TRBJ1-5
cdr3_aa: ASGTTERGQH

v_call: TRBV15
j_call: TRBJ2-2
cdr3_aa: ATSSSPNRGLRGTGELF

v_call: TRBV5-1
j_call: TRBJ2-1
cdr3_aa: ASSSWGTLAVNEQF

v_call: TRBV5-1
j_call: TRBJ2-1
cdr3_aa: ASSLWGTGNEQF

v_call: TRBV5-1
j_call: TRBJ1-1
cdr3_aa: ASSAPLSTMNTEAF

v_call: TRBV10-3
j_call: TRBJ2-1
cdr3_aa: AISDRDNEQF

v_call: TRBV5-1
j_call: -
cdr3_aa: ASSSADRVEQY

v_call: TRBV20-1
j_call: TRBJ2-7
cdr3_aa: SARLAWGGNEQY

v_call: TRBV12-3/TRBV12-4
j_call: TRBJ1-4
cdr3_aa: ASSPEERQKLF

v_call: TRBV7-2
j_call: TRBJ2-1
cdr3_aa: ASSSVWTGESYNEQF

v_call: TRBV9
j_call: TRBJ1-3
cdr3_aa: ASSVSEAVGNTIY

v_call: TRBV12-3/TRBV12-4
j_call: TRBJ2-5
cdr3_aa: ASSLRIGGGKETQY

v_call: TRBV6-5
j_call: TRBJ1-1
cdr3_aa: ASSRGVSTEAF

v_call: TRBV5-1
j_call: TRBJ2-1
cdr3_aa: ASSLTSGGVGNEQF

v_call: TRBV12-3/TRBV12-4
j_call: TRBJ2-1
cdr3_aa: ASSSGGTSGGRNEQF

v_call: TRBV2
j_call: -
cdr3_aa: ASNQDSSYEQY

v_call: TRBV7-2
j_call: -
cdr3_aa: ASSAGPSSYNEQY

v_call: TRBV5-1
j_call: TRBJ1-1
cdr3_aa: ASSPHYRGPMNTEAF

v_call: TRBV20-1
j_call: TRBJ2-5
cdr3_aa: SASVTVRAETQY

v_call: TRBV9
j_call: TRBJ2-1
cdr3_aa: ASSVTHPSNEQF

v_call: TRBV13
j_call: TRBJ2-3
cdr3_aa: ASSLDRLLGTDTQY

v_call: TRBV29-1
j_call: TRBJ2-5
cdr3_aa: SGNEGAVETQY

v_call: TRBV19
j_call: TRBJ1-5
cdr3_aa: VSSGTGYQPQH

v_call: TRBV4-2
j_call: TRBJ2-4
cdr3_aa: ASSQDVASGGRDIQY

v_call: TRBV2
j_call: TRBJ2-4
cdr3_aa: ASSEGAKNIQY

v_call: TRBV7-9
j_call: TRBJ2-5
cdr3_aa: ASSLGLGSGYQETQY

v_call: TRBV6-1
j_call: TRBJ2-6
cdr3_aa: ASRWGTGSGANVLT

v_call: TRBV11-2
j_call: -
cdr3_aa: ASSLDAGGAFEQY

v_call: TRBV9
j_call: TRBJ1-2
cdr3_aa: ASSVGLGGDGYT

v_call: TRBV29-1
j_call: TRBJ2-1
cdr3_aa: SVNLAGGGFEQF